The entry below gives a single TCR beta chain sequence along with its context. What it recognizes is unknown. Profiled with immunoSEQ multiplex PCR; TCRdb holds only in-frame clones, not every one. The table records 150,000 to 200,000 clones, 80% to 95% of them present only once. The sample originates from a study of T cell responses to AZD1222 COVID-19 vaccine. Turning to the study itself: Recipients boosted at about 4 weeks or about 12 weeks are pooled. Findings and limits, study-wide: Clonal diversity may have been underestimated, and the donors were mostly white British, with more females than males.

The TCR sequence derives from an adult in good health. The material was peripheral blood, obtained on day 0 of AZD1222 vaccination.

CDR3 region: CASSVGSGGAVSYEQYF. In nucleotides, the CDR3 is TGTGCCAGCAGTGTTGGAAGCGGGGGGGCAGTTTCCTACGAGCAGTACTTC. The chain has TRBV2 and TRBJ2-7, with 10 nucleotides matching TRBD2. V was pared by 4 bases and J by 1 base, with 10 bases of the junction left unmatched. Germline CDR1 is SNHLY and CDR2 is FYNNEI. The CDR3 has 17 residues.